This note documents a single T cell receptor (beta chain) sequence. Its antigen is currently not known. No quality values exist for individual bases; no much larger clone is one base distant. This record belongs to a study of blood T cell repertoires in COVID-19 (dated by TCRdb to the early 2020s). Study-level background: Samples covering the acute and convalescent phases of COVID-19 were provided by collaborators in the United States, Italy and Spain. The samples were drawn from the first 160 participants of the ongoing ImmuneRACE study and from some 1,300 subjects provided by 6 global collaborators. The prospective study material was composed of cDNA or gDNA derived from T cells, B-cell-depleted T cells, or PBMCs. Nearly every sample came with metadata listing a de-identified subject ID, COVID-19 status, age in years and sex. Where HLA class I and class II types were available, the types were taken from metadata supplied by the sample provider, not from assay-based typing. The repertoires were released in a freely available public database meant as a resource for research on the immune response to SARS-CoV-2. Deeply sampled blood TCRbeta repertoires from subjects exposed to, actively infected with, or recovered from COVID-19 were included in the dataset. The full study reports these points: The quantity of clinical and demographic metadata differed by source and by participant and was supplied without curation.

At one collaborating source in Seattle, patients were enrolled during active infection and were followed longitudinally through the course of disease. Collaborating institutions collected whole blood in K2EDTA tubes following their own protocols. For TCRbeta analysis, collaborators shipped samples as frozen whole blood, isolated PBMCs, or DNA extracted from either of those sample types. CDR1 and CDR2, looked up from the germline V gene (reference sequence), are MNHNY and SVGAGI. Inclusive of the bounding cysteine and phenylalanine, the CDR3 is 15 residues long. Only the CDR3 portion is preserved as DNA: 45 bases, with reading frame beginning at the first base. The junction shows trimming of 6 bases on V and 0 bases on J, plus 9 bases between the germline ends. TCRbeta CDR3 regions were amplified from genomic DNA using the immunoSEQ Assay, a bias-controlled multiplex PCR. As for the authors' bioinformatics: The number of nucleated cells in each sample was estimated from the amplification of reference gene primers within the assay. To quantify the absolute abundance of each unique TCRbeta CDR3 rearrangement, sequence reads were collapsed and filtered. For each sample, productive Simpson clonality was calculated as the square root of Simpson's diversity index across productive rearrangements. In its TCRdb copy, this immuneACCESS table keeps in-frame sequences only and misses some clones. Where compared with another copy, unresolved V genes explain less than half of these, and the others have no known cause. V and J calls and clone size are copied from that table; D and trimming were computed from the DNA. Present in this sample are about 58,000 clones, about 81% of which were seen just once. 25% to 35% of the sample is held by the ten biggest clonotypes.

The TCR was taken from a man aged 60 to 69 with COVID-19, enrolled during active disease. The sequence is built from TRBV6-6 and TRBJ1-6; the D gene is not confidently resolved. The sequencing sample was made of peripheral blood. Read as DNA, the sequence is TGTGCCAGCAGCCAGCAGCGCTCCTATAATTCACCCCTCCACTTT. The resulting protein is CASSQQRSYNSPLHF.